Below, one TCR beta chain is given with its context. What it recognizes is unknown. Among the donors, all were Caucasian adults who lived in Nashville, Tennessee. A split of CD4+ cells into CD45RA+ naive and CD45RA-negative memory subsets was performed. Germline CDR1 reads SGHAT; CDR2 reads FQNNGV. This CDR3 region has 14 residues. V gave up 3 bases and J gave up 3 bases; unmatched junction bases: 4. Profiling relied on immunoSEQ multiplex PCR, and the TCRdb table lists in-frame clones only, not all of them. The sample holds some 2.3 million clones, 93% seen once. The sample comes from a study of shared clonotypes between healthy human individuals. General observations from the study: Estimated richness values were generally larger in naive subsets than in memory subsets.

The chain has TRBV11-2 and TRBJ2-7, with TRBD1 matching over 8 bases. The sample consisted of naive CD4+ T cells from PBMCs. As to subset: CD45RA+ positively selected. This clonotype was sampled from a man in his late teens or twenties in good health. Some clones in this sample may be carry-over from other donors' samples. The CDR3 DNA is TGTGCCAGCAGCTTGGGACAGGATATCTACGAGCAGTACTTC. Protein product: CASSLGQDIYEQYF.